This T cell receptor beta chain was recovered during a study of cytomegalovirus exposure and HLA in healthy donors. Comment on this clone: Its antigen is unknown.

Study-wide results and limits: Most TCR sequences were rare, but some public TCRs occurred in many donors. The presence/absence work took it that sequencing depth was about the same across donors. A previous analysis found most TCR beta V segments productive roughly 90% or roughly 30% of the time. Looking again later, the authors saw that most CMV-associated TCR beta chains seemed HLA-restricted.

CDR3 length equals 16 residues. Per germline, CDR1 MGHRA and CDR2 YSYEKL. Between the trimmed V and J ends, which lost 1 base and 1 base, there was a span of 12 bases. In the PCR, 60 Vbeta and 13 Jbeta primers were used. This table comes from immunoSEQ multiplex PCR, and its TCRdb copy is limited to in-frame clones, with some not included. This sample yields about 89,000 clones, of which around four fifths are seen a single time; 1.3% to 1.5% belongs to the top ten. The chain has TRBV4-1 and TRBJ2-3; D not certain. The sequence was obtained from a male donor in good health and CMV-seronegative. Source material: PBMCs. The DNA of the CDR3 is TGCGCCAGCAGCCAAGGAAGCTCTTATGGCACAGATACGCAGTATTTT. It specifies CASSQGSSYGTDTQYF.